The 17 T cell receptor beta chains given below trace back to one sample, sequenced in a study of control samples from healthy donors and cancer patients. Libraries were prepared by immunoSEQ multiplex PCR; TCRdb keeps only in-frame clonotypes and omits some of them. Counted here are tens of thousands of clones, 87% occurring once; the ten biggest clones make up roughly a fifth. Material: blood. The receptors stem from a middle-aged man in good health.

The CDR3 region is CASSLGLAGLYNEQFF. CDR3 in DNA: TGTGCCAGCAGCTTGGGACTAGCGGGGCTATACAATGAGCAGTTCTTC. The V gene is TRBV5-5, the J gene TRBJ2-1, with 11 bases that match TRBD2. V shed 0 bases, J shed 4 bases, and the junction held 3 bases outside the gene matches. CDR1 SGHKS and CDR2 YYEKEE come from the germline V gene (reference sequence). The CDR3 is 16 residues long.

This chain uses TRBV24-1 with TRBJ1-5; 10 positions agree with TRBD1. CDR3 length: 15 residues. Trimming cost V 4 bases and J 5 bases; bases outside gene matches: 4. Germline V gene data show CDR1 as KGHDR and CDR2 as SFDVKD. CDR3 coding DNA: TGTGCCACCAGTGAGACCGGGACAGGGGATCAGCCCCAGCATTTT. Translation: CATSETGTGDQPQHF.

CDR3: CASSRSGTGVEEKLFF. DNA for the CDR3: TGTGCCAGCAGCCGCTCCGGGACGGGGGTGGAGGAAAAACTGTTTTTT. The rearrangement uses TRBV4-2 and TRBJ1-4; D perhaps matches TRBD1 (5 bases). Germline lookup yields CDR1 LGHNA and CDR2 YNFKEQ. V shed 4 bases and J shed 8 bases, with 20 bases lying between them. The CDR3 length is 16 residues.

The chain uses TRBV28 and TRBJ2-3; no firm D call. The CDR3 runs 15 residues. CDR1 is MDHEN and CDR2 is SYDVKM in the germline V gene. Trimming shortened V by 4 bases and J by 0 bases, and 11 bases separated the two germline ends. The CDR3 reads CASSSPRSSTDTQYF. CDR3 DNA: TGTGCCAGCAGTTCACCACGATCTAGCACAGATACGCAGTATTTT.

The CDR3, as DNA: TGCAGCGTTGCTCAGGGTAGCCCCAATCAGCCCCAGCATTTT. It translates to CSVAQGSPNQPQHF. The rearrangement links TRBV29-1 to TRBJ1-5; tentatively, D is TRBD1 (5 bases). V dropped 4 bases and J dropped 3 bases, with 13 bases sitting between them. CDR1 and CDR2 (germline): SQVTM, ANQGSEA. The CDR3 totals 14 residues.

This clone was seen just once. The gene calls are TRBV7-2 and TRBJ1-4; 12 positions match TRBD1. This CDR3 region has 15 residues. The V gene's germline CDR1 is SGHTA and CDR2 FQGNSA. Trimming cost V 5 bases and J 8 bases; bases outside gene matches: 6. CDR3 residues: CASSESGQGAEKLFF. CDR3 in DNA: TGTGCCAGCAGCGAATCGGGACAGGGGGCGGAAAAACTGTTTTTT.

The J gene is TRBJ2-3, the V gene TRBV4-2; 8 positions match TRBD2. From germline, CDR1 is LGHNA and CDR2 YNFKEQ. Trimming at V came to 1 base and at J to 2 bases, leaving 5 bases not matched to a gene. The CDR3 is made up of 16 amino acids. The DNA for the CDR3 is TGTGCCAGCAGCCAAGCAAGCGGGGGCCACACAGATACGCAGTATTTT. Protein sequence: CASSQASGGHTDTQYF.

V is TRBV29-1 and J is TRBJ1-2, with a possible D match to TRBD1 (6 bases). Trimming took off 6 bases at V and 2 bases at J, with 13 bases between the two ends. Germline CDR1 reads SQVTM; CDR2 reads ANQGSEA. The CDR3 is 13 amino acids. In nucleotides, the CDR3 is TGCAGCGTGAAGGGACAATCAAACTATGGCTACACCTTC. Translation: CSVKGQSNYGYTF.

In its sample, this clone was seen once. The V call is TRBV6-2 or TRBV6-3, the J call TRBJ2-1; unclear D gene. The CDR3 has 13 residues. V lost 0 bases and J 12 bases, leaving 12 bases between the germline ends. The germline gives CDR1 MNHEY, CDR2 SVGEGT. Written as DNA, the CDR3 is TGTGCCAGCAGTTACTCGACTCCCCCGGTGCAGTTCTTC. It specifies CASSYSTPPVQFF.

This clone was detected once. This chain joins TRBV3-1 (or the pseudogene TRBV3-2) and TRBJ2-7, with 9 bases lining up with TRBD2. V gave up 4 bases and J gave up 4 bases; unmatched junction bases: 5. This CDR3 spans 14 amino acids. CDR1 is LGHDT, CDR2 YNNKEL, per germline (reference sequence). The CDR3 bases are TGTGCCAGCAGCCCTGGCCTAGCGGGATACGAGCAGTACTTC. Protein: CASSPGLAGYEQYF.

This clone has just one count. This chain connects TRBV30 to TRBJ1-3, with a tentative D call TRBD1 (5 bases). Trimming pared 0 bases from V and 5 bases from J, leaving 11 bases between. CDR1 and CDR2 (germline): GTSNPN, SVGIG (reference sequence). This CDR3 region has 14 residues. DNA of the CDR3: TGTGCCTGGAGTGTGCAGGGATATAGAAACACCATATATTTT. It encodes CAWSVQGYRNTIYF.

The CDR3 DNA reads TGTGCCAGCAGCTTGGAGGCTCCCTTAGCCAAAAACATTCAGTACTTC. Its translation: CASSLEAPLAKNIQYF. This chain joins TRBV7-3 and TRBJ2-4; TRBD2 is a possible D gene (5 bases). Germline V lookup: CDR1 SGHTA, CDR2 FQGTGA. This CDR3 is built from 16 residues. The ends were cut back, 3 bases at V and 0 bases at J, with 12 bases in the middle.

The genes are TRBV7-8 and TRBJ1-3, with a tentative D call TRBD1 (6 bases). The CDR3 is 16 residues long. Germline CDR1 is SGHVS and CDR2 is FQNEAQ. Trimming left V 5 bases short and J 3 bases short, with 17 bases between. Written as DNA, the CDR3 is TGTGCCAGCAGCGCGGCACAGGGTCGGGATGGAAACACCATATATTTT. This sequence encodes CASSAAQGRDGNTIYF.

This sequence joins TRBV6-2 or TRBV6-3 and TRBJ1-5; 7 bases match TRBD1. Germline V gene data show CDR1 as MNHEY and CDR2 as SVGEGT. The CDR3 totals 16 residues. The V and J ends lost 2 bases and 0 bases, in that order; junction bases with no gene match: 4. As DNA, the CDR3 is TGTGCCAGCAGTTACGGGGCAGGGGGTAGCAATCAGCCCCAGCATTTT. Amino acid sequence: CASSYGAGGSNQPQHF.

The CDR3 bases are TGTGCCAGCAGCTTAGGTGTTAGGAGGGCCCTCGGCTATGAGCAGTTCTTC. Amino acids: CASSLGVRRALGYEQFF. The chain combines TRBV7-8 with TRBJ2-1; D perhaps matches TRBD2 (6 bases). CDR3 length equals 17 residues. The V gene's germline CDR1 is SGHVS and CDR2 FQNEAQ. Trimming stripped 1 base from V and 8 bases from J, with 21 bases between.

The chain is built from TRBV6-1 and TRBJ2-7; no clear D gene. Trimming pared 2 bases from V and 3 bases from J, leaving 8 bases between. The CDR3 loop spans 13 amino acids. The germline V gene has CDR1 MNHNS and CDR2 SASEGT. CDR3 DNA sequence: TGTGCCAGCAGTGAATATGGGAACTACGAGCAGTACTTC. Translation gives CASSEYGNYEQYF.

This clone was counted a few times. Written as DNA, the CDR3 is TGTGCCAGCAGAATAGGGGAGGGGAGTAGCGGCTACACCTTC. Amino acid sequence: CASRIGEGSSGYTF. The genes are TRBV2 and TRBJ1-2, with D perhaps TRBD1 (5 bases). The length of the CDR3 is 14 residues. Germline CDR1 and CDR2: SNHLY and FYNNEI. Trimming removed 6 bases at V and 8 bases at J, with 19 bases between.